This note documents a single T cell receptor beta chain sequence. Its antigen is unknown. These data belong to a study of T-cell reconstitution after alpha-beta-depleted transplantation in children. The CDR3 is 17 amino acids. In germline, CDR1 is MDHEN, CDR2 SYDVKM. V shed 6 bases, J shed 2 bases, and the junction held 15 bases outside the gene matches. Study results and caveats: Where alpha-beta T cells came from about two months after transplant was reportedly several hundred expanded graft clones. T-cell counts and diversity at one year following transplant were attributed mainly to newly produced T cells. The origin of high day-60 TCRbeta diversity in some patients lay in surviving recipient T cells and thymic progenitors.

The TCRbeta library was prepared with unique molecular identifiers. One entry per CDR3 protein results from TCRdb running MiXCR on the PCR reads. The sample includes approximately 350,000 distinct CDR3 sequences, roughly 16% seen only once; the top ten take approximately 44%. This clonotype originated in a male patient between 2 and 10 years old who had a stem cell transplant for acute lymphoblastic leukemia, so the T cells may come from the graft donor. This chain connects TRBV28 to TRBJ2-5; TRBD1 matches 7 bases. The source material was PBMCs, mostly from graft donor cells, sampled 360 days after TCRalphabeta/CD19-depleted stem cell transplant. CDR3 DNA sequence: TGTGCCAGCAGCCGTAGACAGGGCAACCTACTACAAGAGACCCAGTACTTC. Translated: CASSRRQGNLLQETQYF.